This TCR beta chain emerged from a study of T cells in tuberculosis. At the level of the study: This South African cohort compared adolescents with or without latent tuberculosis against adults with active tuberculosis. Study-wide results and limits: GMM-specific TCRs were nearer to active tuberculosis alpha repertoires, suggesting expansion. Active tuberculosis patients had shorter CDR3-alpha; the beta difference was nonsignificant.

The repertoire was sequenced with immunoSEQ multiplex PCR; TCRdb's copy has only in-frame clones and lacks some. The sample carries 47,000 or so clones, 90% to 95% recorded once. The time point is: new active TB diagnosis, blood taken before or within 7 days of starting treatment. Patients were newly diagnosed, HIV-seronegative, and aged 18 or older. CDR1 GTSNPN and CDR2 SVGIG come from the germline V gene (reference sequence). The CDR3 has 12 residues. Trimming pared 3 bases from V and 1 base from J, leaving 6 bases between. A note on this clone: Its cognate antigen is unknown.

The TCR sequence derives from an adult with tuberculosis. The gene calls are TRBV30 and TRBJ1-1; no definite D call. Material: PBMCs, obtained at tuberculosis diagnosis. The CDR3 here is CAWSPGNTEAFF. The CDR3 DNA reads TGTGCCTGGAGCCCAGGGAACACTGAAGCTTTCTTT. The complete variable domain, with remaining parts taken from reference TRBV30 and TRBJ1-1, reads SQTIHQWPATLVQPVGSPLSLECTVEGTSNPNLYWYRQAAGRGLQLLFYSVGIGQISSEVPQNLSASRPQDRQFILSSKKLLLSDSGFYLCAWSPGNTEAFFGQGTRLTVV.